The 22 T cell receptor beta chains below all came from one sample that was sequenced in a study of technical replicates of blood from a handful of donors. Repertoires were generated with immunoSEQ multiplex PCR, while TCRdb's copy carries only in-frame clones and drops some. The sample records 60,000 to 80,000 clones, approximately 93% being singletons. The sequenced sample was PBMCs. The origin of the receptors is a human donor in good health. Some clones in this sample may be carry-over from other donors' samples.

DNA of the CDR3: TGTGCCAGCAGCTTCGCCGGGACTAGCGCCCCCGGTTCCTACGAGCAGTACTTC. It encodes CASSFAGTSAPGSYEQYF. This chain joins TRBV7-9 and TRBJ2-7; 10 nucleotides align to TRBD2. The germline V gene encodes CDR1 SEHNR and CDR2 FQNEAQ (reference sequence). The trim removed 3 bases at V and 1 base at J, leaving 12 bases unmatched. CDR3 length: 18 residues.

This clone has a single count. The chain carries TRBV5-6 and TRBJ1-6; no clear D. Germline V lookup: CDR1 SGHDT, CDR2 YYEEEE. CDR3 length: 15 residues. V dropped 0 bases and J dropped 5 bases, with 9 bases sitting between them. The CDR3 nucleotides are TGTGCCAGCAGCTTGGTCGTCAGTAATAATTCACCCCTCCACTTT. It specifies CASSLVVSNNSPLHF.

This CDR3 is CASSQDLSPPV. CDR3 coding DNA: TGTGCCAGCAGCCAAGATCTAAGCCCGCCCGTC. The chain joins TRBV4-2 to TRBJ2-7; no definite D call. The CDR3 loop spans 11 amino acids. CDR1 LGHNA and CDR2 YNFKEQ come from the germline V gene.

The J gene is TRBJ1-2, the V gene TRBV19, with 8 bases that match TRBD1. Per the germline V gene, CDR1 is LNHDA and CDR2 is SQIVND (reference sequence). The CDR3 extends over 15 amino acids. The trim removed 7 bases at V and 6 bases at J, leaving 13 bases unmatched. CDR3 residues: CASTLRDRKYDGYTF. DNA of the CDR3: TGTGCCAGTACCCTACGGGACAGGAAATACGATGGCTACACCTTC.

The J gene is TRBJ1-4, the V gene TRBV5-1, with D possibly matching TRBD1 (5 bases). The CDR3 runs to 13 residues. Germline-derived CDR1 and CDR2 are SGHRS and YFSETQ. Deletions cut 0 bases from V and 10 bases from J, with 10 bases between. CDR3 in DNA: TGCGCCAGCAGCTTGGGCCAGGGAGGAAAACTGTTTTTT. Its translation is CASSLGQGGKLFF.

The J gene is TRBJ2-7, the V gene TRBV7-8; possibly TRBD1 for D (6 bases). From germline, CDR1 is SGHVS and CDR2 FQNEAQ. The V end was cut by 1 base, the J end by 4 bases, with 8 bases between. The length of the CDR3 is 13 residues. Here the CDR3 reads CASSLVTGYEQYF. CDR3 DNA sequence: TGTGCCAGCAGCTTAGTTACAGGGTACGAGCAGTACTTC.

The V and J genes are TRBV5-1 and TRBJ2-7; 7 bases line up with TRBD2. The germline V gene encodes CDR1 SGHRS and CDR2 YFSETQ. The CDR3 length is 15 residues. Trimming removed 4 bases from V and 5 bases from J; junction bases left unmatched: 12. The CDR3 nucleotides are TGCGCCAGCAGCGGGGTGGGGGAGGGCCACAACGAGCAGTACTTC. Its translation is CASSGVGEGHNEQYF.

V gene TRBV14 combines with J gene TRBJ1-1, with 7 nucleotides matching TRBD1. The CDR3 loop spans 15 amino acids. Germline CDR1 is SGHDN and CDR2 is FVKESK. Trimming removed 3 bases from V and 11 bases from J; junction bases left unmatched: 15. The CDR3 nucleotides are TGTGCCAGCAGCCATACATCCCTGAAGGGGGCGAGCGCTTTCTTT. Residues: CASSHTSLKGASAFF.

This clone was seen a single time. The chain has TRBV4-1 and TRBJ2-3; a weak D match, TRBD2 (6 bases). The V and J ends lost 0 bases and 2 bases respectively, with 9 bases between them. Germline CDR1 is MGHRA and CDR2 is YSYEKL. The CDR3 covers 15 residues. The CDR3 region has the DNA TGCGCCAGCAGCCAAGAGCGGGGATACACAGATACGCAGTATTTT. It encodes CASSQERGYTDTQYF.

This rearrangement joins TRBV29-1 to TRBJ2-7; TRBD2 matches at 8 bases. Germline CDR1 reads SQVTM; CDR2 reads ANQGSEA. The CDR3 is 14 amino acids. V was pared by 1 base and J by 0 bases, with 2 bases of the junction left unmatched. In DNA form, the CDR3 reads TGCAGCGTTGAAGCGGGGGGGTACTCCTACGAGCAGTACTTC. Amino acid sequence: CSVEAGGYSYEQYF.

By its share, this clone is medium-sized. The V call is TRBV7-9, the J call TRBJ1-2; 7 nucleotides agree with TRBD1. V shed 5 bases and J 2 bases; nucleotides not matched to a gene: 11. CDR1 and CDR2 from the germline V gene are SEHNR and FQNEAQ (reference sequence). The CDR3 consists of 16 residues. In DNA form, the CDR3 reads TGTGCCAGCAGCCCCGCGGACACAGGGGCCAACTATGGCTACACCTTC. Translating gives CASSPADTGANYGYTF.

The chain is built from TRBV20-1 and TRBJ2-7; 7 bases map to TRBD1. The trim removed 6 bases at V and 4 bases at J, leaving 3 bases unmatched. The germline V gene encodes CDR1 DFQATT and CDR2 SNEGSKA (reference sequence). The CDR3 totals 11 residues. CDR3 amino acids: CSALQGYEQYF. DNA of the CDR3: TGCAGTGCCCTACAGGGGTACGAGCAGTACTTC.

V and J are TRBV27 and TRBJ2-3, with 11 nucleotides matching TRBD2. This CDR3 is built from 18 residues. V gave up 7 bases and J gave up 3 bases; unmatched junction bases: 15. The germline V gene has CDR1 MNHEY and CDR2 SMNVEV (reference sequence). The CDR3 DNA follows: TGTGCCAGCACTACTTTTCGGGCTAGCGGGGGGTGGACAGATACGCAGTATTTT. Its protein is CASTTFRASGGWTDTQYF.

The chain couples TRBV21-1 to TRBJ2-7; the D call TRBD2 from the table was never checked on the DNA. TRBV21-1 is labeled a pseudogene. The CDR3 has 15 residues. The CDR3 nucleotides are TGTGCCAGCAGCTCAGCGGGAGGGAGTACCTCCGAGCAGTACTTC. It specifies CASSSAGGSTSEQYF.

The genes are TRBV7-2 and TRBJ1-1; tentatively, D is TRBD1 (5 bases). Germline CDR1 SGHTA, CDR2 FQGNSA. This CDR3 spans 14 amino acids. The V end was cut by 5 bases, the J end by 1 base, with 11 bases between. The CDR3 DNA is TGTGCCAGCAGCCTTTGGGGCAAGAACACTGAAGCTTTCTTT. Translation gives CASSLWGKNTEAFF.

V usage is TRBV5-1 and J usage is TRBJ1-2; TRBD1 might be the D (6 bases). V lost 4 bases and J 4 bases, leaving 14 bases between the germline ends. The CDR3 contains 14 residues. Germline CDR1 reads SGHRS; CDR2 reads YFSETQ. CDR3 nucleotides: TGCGCCAGCAGCATCGCCCCGGACAGCTATGGCTACACCTTC. Translation: CASSIAPDSYGYTF.

This chain links TRBV10-3 with TRBJ2-7; 9 bases agree with TRBD1. The length of the CDR3 is 15 residues. Germline assignment: CDR1 ENHRY and CDR2 SYGVKD. The V gene end was trimmed by 5 bases and the J gene end by 4 bases; junction bases not matched to a gene: 9. The CDR3 is CAISSPGTGRYEQYF. The CDR3 DNA follows: TGTGCCATCAGTAGCCCAGGGACAGGGCGGTACGAGCAGTACTTC.

The chain uses TRBV30 and TRBJ2-7, with 8 bases matching TRBD1. Germline CDR1 is GTSNPN and CDR2 is SVGIG (reference sequence). V lost 2 bases, J lost 8 bases, and 5 bases stayed unmatched. This CDR3 has 12 residues. The CDR3 DNA reads TGTGCCTGGAGTTACGACAGGGGCCAGCAGTACTTC. Translated, it gives CAWSYDRGQQYF.

This clone was found a few times. The gene calls are TRBV4-1 and TRBJ1-1, with D uncertain. The V and J ends lost 4 bases and 1 base respectively, with 16 bases between them. This CDR3 has 16 amino acids. Germline CDR1 reads MGHRA; CDR2 reads YSYEKL. The DNA of the CDR3 is TGCGCCAGCAGCCCAGGTGGGAGAGCCCCGAACACTGAAGCTTTCTTT. It codes for CASSPGGRAPNTEAFF.

CDR3 region: CASSQVGQGIVNEQFF. The CDR3 DNA follows: TGTGCCAGCAGTCAAGTGGGACAGGGAATAGTCAATGAGCAGTTCTTC. The genes are TRBV27 and TRBJ2-1, with 9 bases lining up with TRBD1. With V trimmed by 5 bases and J by 6 bases, 11 bases remained unmatched. The CDR3 sequence is 16 residues long. Germline V gene data show CDR1 as MNHEY and CDR2 as SMNVEV (reference sequence).

In its sample, this clone was seen a few times. The chain uses TRBV4-3 and TRBJ2-7; D ambiguous. CDR1 is LGHNA and CDR2 is YSLEER in the germline V gene. V was pared by 3 bases and J by 6 bases, with 15 bases between. The CDR3 has 14 residues. The DNA of the CDR3 is TGCGCCAGCAGCCATCCGCCCGTAGCCTCCGAGCAGTACTTC. Translation gives CASSHPPVASEQYF.

The V call is TRBV5-1, the J call TRBJ2-2; 11 bases align to TRBD2. This CDR3 has 17 amino acids. Germline lookup yields CDR1 SGHRS and CDR2 YFSETQ. Germline trimming cut 3 bases from V and 6 bases from J; bases unmatched to any gene: 10. The CDR3 region is CASSSFTSGSRAGELFF. CDR3 coding DNA: TGCGCCAGCAGCTCCTTCACTAGCGGGAGTAGGGCCGGGGAGCTGTTTTTT.